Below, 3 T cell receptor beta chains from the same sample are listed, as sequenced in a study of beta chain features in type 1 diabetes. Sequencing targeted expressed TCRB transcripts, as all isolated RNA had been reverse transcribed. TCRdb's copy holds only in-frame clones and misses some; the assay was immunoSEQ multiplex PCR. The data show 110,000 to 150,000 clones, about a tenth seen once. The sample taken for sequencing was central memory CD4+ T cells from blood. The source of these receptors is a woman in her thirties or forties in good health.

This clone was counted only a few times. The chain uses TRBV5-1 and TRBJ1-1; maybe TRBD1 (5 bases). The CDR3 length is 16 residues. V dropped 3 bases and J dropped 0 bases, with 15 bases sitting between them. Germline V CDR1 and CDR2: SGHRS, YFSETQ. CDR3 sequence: CASSSGHSVMNTEAFF. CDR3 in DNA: TGCGCCAGCAGCTCTGGACATTCAGTAATGAACACTGAAGCTTTCTTT.

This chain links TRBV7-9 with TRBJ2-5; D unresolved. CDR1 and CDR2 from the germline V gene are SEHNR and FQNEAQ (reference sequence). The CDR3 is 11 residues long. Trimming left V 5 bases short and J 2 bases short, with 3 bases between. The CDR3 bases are TGTGCCAGCAGCGAGCAAGAGACCCAGTACTTC. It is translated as CASSEQETQYF. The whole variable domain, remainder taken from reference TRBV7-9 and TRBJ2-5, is DTGVSQNPRHKITKRGQNVTFRCDPISEHNRLYWYRQTLGQGPEFLTYFQNEAQLEKSRLLSDRFSAERPKGSFSTLEIQRTEQGDSAMYLCASSEQETQYFGPGTRLLVL.

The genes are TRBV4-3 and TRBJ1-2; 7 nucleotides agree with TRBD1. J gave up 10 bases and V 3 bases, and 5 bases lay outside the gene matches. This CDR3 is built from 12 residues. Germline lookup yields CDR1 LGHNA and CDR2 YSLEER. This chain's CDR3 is CASSQVGTDYTF. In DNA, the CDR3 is TGCGCCAGCAGCCAGGTTGGGACAGACTACACCTTC.